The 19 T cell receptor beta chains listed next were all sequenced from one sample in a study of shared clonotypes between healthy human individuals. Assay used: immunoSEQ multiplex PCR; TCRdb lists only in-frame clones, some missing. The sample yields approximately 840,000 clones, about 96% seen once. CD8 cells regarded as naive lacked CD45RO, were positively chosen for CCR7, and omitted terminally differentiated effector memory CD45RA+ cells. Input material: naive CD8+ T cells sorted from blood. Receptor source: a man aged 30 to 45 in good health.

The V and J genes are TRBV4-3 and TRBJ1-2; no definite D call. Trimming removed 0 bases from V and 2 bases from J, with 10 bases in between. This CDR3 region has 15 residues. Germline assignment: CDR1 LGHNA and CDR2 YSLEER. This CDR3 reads CASSQDWANNYGYTF. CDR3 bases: TGCGCCAGCAGCCAAGATTGGGCCAACAACTATGGCTACACCTTC.

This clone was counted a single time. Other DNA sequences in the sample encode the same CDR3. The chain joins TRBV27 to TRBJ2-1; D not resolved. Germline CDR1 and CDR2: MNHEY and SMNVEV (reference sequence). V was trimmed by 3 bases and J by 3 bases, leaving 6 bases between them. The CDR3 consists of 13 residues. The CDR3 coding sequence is TGTGCCAGCAGTTTGGCGATCTACAATGAGCAGTTCTTC. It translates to CASSLAIYNEQFF.

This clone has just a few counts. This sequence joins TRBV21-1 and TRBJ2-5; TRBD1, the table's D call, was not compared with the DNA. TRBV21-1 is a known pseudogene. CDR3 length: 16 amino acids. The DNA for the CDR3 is TGTGCCAGCAGGCAAGGCATAGACACTTTCTCTGAGACCCAGTACTTC. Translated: CASRQGIDTFSETQYF.

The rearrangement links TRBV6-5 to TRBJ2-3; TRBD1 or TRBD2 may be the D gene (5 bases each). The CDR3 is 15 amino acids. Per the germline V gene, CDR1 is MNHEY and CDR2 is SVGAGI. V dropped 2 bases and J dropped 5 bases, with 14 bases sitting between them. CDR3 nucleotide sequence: TGTGCCAGCAGTTACGGGACCGGCCTTGGAGATACGCAGTATTTT. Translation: CASSYGTGLGDTQYF.

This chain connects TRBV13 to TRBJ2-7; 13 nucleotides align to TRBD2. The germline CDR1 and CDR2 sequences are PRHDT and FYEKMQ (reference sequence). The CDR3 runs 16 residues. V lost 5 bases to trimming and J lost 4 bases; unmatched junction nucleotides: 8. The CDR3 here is CASSTGLAGAIYEQYF. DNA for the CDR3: TGTGCCAGCAGCACAGGACTAGCGGGAGCTATATACGAGCAGTACTTC.

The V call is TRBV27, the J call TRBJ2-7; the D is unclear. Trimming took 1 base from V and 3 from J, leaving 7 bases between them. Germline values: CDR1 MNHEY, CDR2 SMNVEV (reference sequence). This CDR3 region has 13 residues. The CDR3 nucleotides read TGTGCCAGCAGTTTATGGTCAGGCTACGAGCAGTACTTC. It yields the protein CASSLWSGYEQYF.

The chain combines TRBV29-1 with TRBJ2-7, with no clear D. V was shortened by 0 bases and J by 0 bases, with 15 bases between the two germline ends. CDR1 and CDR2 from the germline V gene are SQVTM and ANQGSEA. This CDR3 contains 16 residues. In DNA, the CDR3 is TGCAGCGTTGAAGAATCCAGGACGTCTTTCTCCTACGAGCAGTACTTC. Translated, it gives CSVEESRTSFSYEQYF.

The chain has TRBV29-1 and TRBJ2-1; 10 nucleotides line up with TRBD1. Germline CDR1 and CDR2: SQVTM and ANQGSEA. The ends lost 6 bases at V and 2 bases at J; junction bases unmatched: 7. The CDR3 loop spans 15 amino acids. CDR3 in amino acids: CSVLSGQGAYNEQFF. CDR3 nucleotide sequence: TGCAGCGTATTATCCGGACAGGGGGCCTACAATGAGCAGTTCTTC.

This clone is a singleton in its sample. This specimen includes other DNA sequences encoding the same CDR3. The CDR3 protein is CASSPGGEQYF. As DNA, the CDR3 is TGTGCCAGCAGTCCGGGGGGCGAGCAGTACTTC. This chain connects TRBV7-9 to TRBJ2-7; 7 nucleotides align to TRBD2. This CDR3 has 11 amino acids. The V gene end was trimmed by 6 bases and the J gene end by 6 bases; junction bases not matched to a gene: 2. CDR1 SEHNR and CDR2 FQNEAQ come from the germline V gene (reference sequence). Filled out from reference TRBV7-9 and TRBJ2-7, the complete variable domain reads DTGVSQNPRHKITKRGQNVTFRCDPISEHNRLYWYRQTLGQGPEFLTYFQNEAQLEKSRLLSDRFSAERPKGSFSTLEIQRTEQGDSAMYLCASSPGGEQYFGPGTRLTVT.

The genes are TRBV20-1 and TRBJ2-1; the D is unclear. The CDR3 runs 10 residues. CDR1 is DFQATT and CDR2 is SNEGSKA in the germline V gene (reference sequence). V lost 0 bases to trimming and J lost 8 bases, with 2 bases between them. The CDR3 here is CSAREHEQFF. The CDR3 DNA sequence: TGCAGTGCTAGAGAACATGAGCAGTTCTTC.

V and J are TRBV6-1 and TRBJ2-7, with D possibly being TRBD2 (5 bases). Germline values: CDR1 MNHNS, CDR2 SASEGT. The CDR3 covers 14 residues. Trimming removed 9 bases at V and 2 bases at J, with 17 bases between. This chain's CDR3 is CARPRGGPTYEQYF. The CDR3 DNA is TGTGCCAGACCGCGAGGCGGGCCAACCTACGAGCAGTACTTC.

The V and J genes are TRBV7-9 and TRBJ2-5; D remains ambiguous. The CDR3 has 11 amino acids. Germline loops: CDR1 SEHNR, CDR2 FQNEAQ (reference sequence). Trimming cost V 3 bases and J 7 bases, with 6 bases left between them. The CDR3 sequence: CASSFTGTQYF. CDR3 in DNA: TGTGCCAGCAGCTTCACTGGGACCCAGTACTTC.

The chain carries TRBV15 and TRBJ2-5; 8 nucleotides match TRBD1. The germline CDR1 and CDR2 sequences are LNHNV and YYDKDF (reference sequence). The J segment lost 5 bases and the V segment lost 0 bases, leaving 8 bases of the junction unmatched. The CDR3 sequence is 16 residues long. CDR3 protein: CATSRDRQGNWETQYF. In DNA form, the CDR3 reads TGTGCCACCAGCAGAGATCGACAGGGGAATTGGGAGACCCAGTACTTC.

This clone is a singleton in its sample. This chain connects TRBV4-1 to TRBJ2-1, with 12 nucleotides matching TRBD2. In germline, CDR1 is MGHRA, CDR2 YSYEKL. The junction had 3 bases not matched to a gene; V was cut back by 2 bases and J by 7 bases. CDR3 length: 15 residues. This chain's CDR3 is CASSQTLAGGNEQFF. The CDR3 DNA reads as TGCGCCAGCAGCCAAACCCTAGCGGGAGGGAATGAGCAGTTCTTC.

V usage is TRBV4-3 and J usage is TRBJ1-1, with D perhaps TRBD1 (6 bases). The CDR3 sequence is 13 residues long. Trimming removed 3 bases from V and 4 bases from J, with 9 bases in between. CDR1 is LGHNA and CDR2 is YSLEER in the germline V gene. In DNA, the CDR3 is TGCGCCAGCAGCCATGAAGGGGGCACTGAAGCTTTCTTT. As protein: CASSHEGGTEAFF.

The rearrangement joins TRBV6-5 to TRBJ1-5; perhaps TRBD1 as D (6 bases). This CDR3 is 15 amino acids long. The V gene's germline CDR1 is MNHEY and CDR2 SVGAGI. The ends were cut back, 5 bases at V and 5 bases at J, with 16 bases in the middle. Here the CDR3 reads CASSPLGGADQPQHF. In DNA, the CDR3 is TGTGCCAGCAGTCCCTTAGGGGGGGCCGATCAGCCCCAGCATTTT.

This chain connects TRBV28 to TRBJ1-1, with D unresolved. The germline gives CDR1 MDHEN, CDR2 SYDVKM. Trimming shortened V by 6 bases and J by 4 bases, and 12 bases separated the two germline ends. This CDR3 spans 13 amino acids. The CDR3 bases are TGTGCCAGCAGACGGGGTTGGGGCACTGAAGCTTTCTTT. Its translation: CASRRGWGTEAFF.

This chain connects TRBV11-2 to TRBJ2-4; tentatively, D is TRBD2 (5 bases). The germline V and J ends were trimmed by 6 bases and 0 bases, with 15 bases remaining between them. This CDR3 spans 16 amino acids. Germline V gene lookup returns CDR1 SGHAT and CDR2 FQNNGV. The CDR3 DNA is TGTGCCAGCAGTTTCCCTTCGGGATTAGCCAAAAACATTCAGTACTTC. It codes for CASSFPSGLAKNIQYF.

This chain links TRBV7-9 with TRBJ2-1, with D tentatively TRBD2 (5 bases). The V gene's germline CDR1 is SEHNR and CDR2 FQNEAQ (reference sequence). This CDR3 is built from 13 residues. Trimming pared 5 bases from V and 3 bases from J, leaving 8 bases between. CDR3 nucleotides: TGTGCCAGCAGCGCTCGGGGCTACAATGAGCAGTTCTTC. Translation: CASSARGYNEQFF.